This TCR beta chain was identified in a study of T cells in Graves' hyperthyroidism and ophthalmopathy. RNA transcripts served as the template for amplifying TCR beta CDR3 regions. The HTBI set primed first-round TCR CDR3 RT-PCR. TCRdb re-derived calls from the multiplex PCR reads in MiXCR, one entry per CDR3 protein. The table shows 600,000 to 800,000 distinct CDR3 sequences, with around 40% occurring only once. Findings and caveats of the study: A model of 13 V-J features distinguished ophthalmopathy from stable hyperthyroidism.

This clonotype was found a few times. Its antigen is unidentified. The V end was cut by 1 base, the J end by 2 bases, with 11 bases between. Per germline, CDR1 MNHEY and CDR2 SVGAGI. The CDR3 has 15 amino acids. It was considered stable Graves' hyperthyroidism when ophthalmopathy did not progress within 18 months. This TCR derives from a woman between 40 and 55 years old with Graves' hyperthyroidism. The sequenced sample was blood. This chain links TRBV6-5 with TRBJ1-2; no clear D. This CDR3 is CASSYYRGGNYGYTF. In DNA, the CDR3 is TGTGCCAGCAGTTACTACCGTGGAGGGAACTATGGCTACACCTTC.